The 31 T cell receptor beta chains listed next were all sequenced from one sample in a study of blood T cell repertoires in COVID-19. Generated by immunoSEQ multiplex PCR, the TCRdb table keeps only in-frame clones and is missing some. The profile covers roughly 260,000 clones, with around 87% appearing a single time and about 2.5% taken by the ten largest. The sequencing input was peripheral blood. All receptors derive from a woman aged 45-65 years with acute or convalescent COVID-19.

V gene TRBV2 combines with J gene TRBJ2-2, with a possible D match to TRBD2 (5 bases). Germline-derived CDR1 and CDR2 are SNHLY and FYNNEI. The CDR3 is 14 amino acids. The V end was cut by 5 bases, the J end by 7 bases, with 14 bases between. The CDR3 spells CASSYRLGSGELFF. CDR3 DNA sequence: TGTGCCAGCAGTTACAGACTGGGGAGCGGGGAGCTGTTTTTT. The complete variable domain, with remaining parts taken from reference TRBV2 and TRBJ2-2, reads EPEVTQTPSHQVTQMGQEVILRCVPISNHLYFYWYRQILGQKVEFLVSFYNNEISEKSEIFDDQFSVERPDGSNFTLKIRSTKLEDSAMYFCASSYRLGSGELFFGEGSRLTVL.

This chain links TRBV30 with TRBJ2-5; no clear D gene. V lost 1 base and J lost 9, with 15 bases in between. The V gene's germline CDR1 is GTSNPN and CDR2 SVGIG (reference sequence). The CDR3 length is 13 residues. The CDR3 is CAWSGLALMSQYF. The CDR3 region has the DNA TGTGCCTGGAGTGGACTGGCTCTGATGTCCCAGTACTTC.

This clone is a singleton in its sample. The chain employs TRBV10-3 and TRBJ2-7, with 9 positions matching TRBD1. The CDR3 runs to 15 residues. J gave up 0 bases and V 6 bases, and 6 bases lay outside the gene matches. The germline gives CDR1 ENHRY, CDR2 SYGVKD. CDR3 in DNA: TGTGCCATCAGGACAGGGGGTGCGAGCTCCTACGAGCAGTACTTC. Protein product: CAIRTGGASSYEQYF.

The chain combines TRBV7-3 with TRBJ2-2; 10 bases match TRBD2. Germline V gene lookup returns CDR1 SGHTA and CDR2 FQGTGA. The CDR3 contains 15 residues. J was trimmed by 6 bases and V by 4 bases; bases with no gene match: 5. This CDR3 reads CASSSAGGLAGELFF. In DNA form, the CDR3 reads TGTGCCAGCAGCTCAGCGGGAGGGTTGGCCGGGGAGCTGTTTTTT.

The rearrangement uses TRBV6-4 and TRBJ2-7; 12 positions agree with TRBD2. The V gene's germline CDR1 is MRHNA and CDR2 SNTAGT. The J segment lost 3 bases and the V segment lost 7 bases, leaving 16 bases of the junction unmatched. This CDR3 is built from 18 residues. Here the CDR3 reads CASKTLAGGPHFYYEQYF. The DNA for the CDR3 is TGTGCCAGCAAAACACTAGCGGGAGGCCCTCATTTTTACTACGAGCAGTACTTC.

V gene TRBV6-5 combines with J gene TRBJ2-7, with D perhaps matching TRBD2 (7 bases). The CDR3 is 15 residues long. Germline V gives CDR1 MNHEY, CDR2 SVGAGI. The germline V and J ends were trimmed by 6 bases and 2 bases, with 17 bases remaining between them. CDR3 sequence: CASRGGGIFTYEQYF. CDR3 sequence (DNA): TGTGCCAGCAGAGGGGGGGGGATTTTCACCTACGAGCAGTACTTC.

This clone has just a few counts. CDR3: CASSVARDISYEQYF. Here the CDR3 DNA reads TGTGCCAGCAGCGTAGCTAGGGACATAAGCTACGAGCAGTACTTC. V is TRBV9 and J is TRBJ2-7; D perhaps matches TRBD1 (6 bases). The CDR3 runs to 15 residues. Germline V lookup: CDR1 SGDLS, CDR2 YYNGEE. V lost 0 bases and J 3 bases, leaving 13 bases between the germline ends. Supplemented by reference TRBV9 and TRBJ2-7, the full variable domain reads DSGVTQTPKHLITATGQRVTLRCSPRSGDLSVYWYQQSLDQGLQFLIQYYNGEERAKGNILERFSAQQFPDLHSELNLSSLELGDSALYFCASSVARDISYEQYFGPGTRLTVT.

V is TRBV7-3 and J is TRBJ1-1; D is uncertain. In germline, CDR1 is SGHTA, CDR2 FQGTGA. Trimming shortened V by 1 base and J by 1 base, and 4 bases separated the two germline ends. This CDR3 is 13 amino acids long. Here the CDR3 reads CASSLISNTEAFF. In DNA, the CDR3 is TGTGCCAGCAGCTTAATCTCGAACACTGAAGCTTTCTTT.

This chain connects TRBV5-1 to TRBJ1-4; TRBD1 matches 8 bases. The V gene's germline CDR1 is SGHRS and CDR2 YFSETQ. V shed 0 bases, J shed 6 bases, and the junction held 1 base outside the gene matches. The CDR3 contains 14 residues. The CDR3 DNA reads as TGCGCCAGCAGCTTGGACAGGGGGTATGAAAAACTGTTTTTT. Residues: CASSLDRGYEKLFF. The full variable domain, in which reference TRBV5-1 and TRBJ1-4 provide the parts outside the CDR3, is KAGVTQTPRYLIKTRGQQVTLSCSPISGHRSVSWYQQTPGQGLQFLFEYFSETQRNKGNFPGRFSGRQFSNSRSEMNVSTLELGDSALYLCASSLDRGYEKLFFGSGTQLSVL.

This chain joins TRBV18 and TRBJ1-3, with TRBD1 as a possible D gene (5 bases). Germline CDR1 and CDR2: KGHSH and LQKENI. CDR3 length equals 14 residues. The V and J ends lost 2 bases and 2 bases respectively, with 7 bases between them. The CDR3 sequence: CASSPATAGNTIYF. The DNA of the CDR3 is TGTGCCAGCTCACCAGCGACAGCTGGAAACACCATATATTTT.

The rearrangement links TRBV3-1 (or the pseudogene TRBV3-2) to TRBJ1-4; D might be TRBD1 (6 bases). The CDR3 sequence is 14 residues long. Trimming shortened V by 5 bases and J by 5 bases, and 12 bases separated the two germline ends. In germline, CDR1 is LGHDT, CDR2 YNNKEL (reference sequence). The CDR3 reads CASSYYQGNEKLFF. CDR3 sequence (DNA): TGTGCCAGCAGCTATTACCAGGGGAATGAAAAACTGTTTTTT.

This chain joins TRBV18 and TRBJ2-5; unclear D gene. This CDR3 has 14 residues. V was pared by 2 bases and J by 5 bases, with 12 bases between. CDR1 KGHSH and CDR2 LQKENI come from the germline V gene. CDR3 bases: TGTGCCAGCTCACCAGACGTGAGCGTCGAGACCCAGTACTTC. It codes for CASSPDVSVETQYF.

This chain connects TRBV18 to TRBJ1-5; D is uncertain. The CDR3 consists of 14 residues. The V end lost 8 bases, the J end lost 5 bases, and 16 bases lay between the germline ends. Per the germline V gene, CDR1 is KGHSH and CDR2 is LQKENI. This chain's CDR3 is CASTGGVPYQPQHF. The CDR3 bases are TGTGCCAGCACCGGCGGTGTCCCATATCAGCCCCAGCATTTT.

The V and J genes are TRBV5-1 and TRBJ1-1; perhaps TRBD1 as D (6 bases). Germline V gene lookup returns CDR1 SGHRS and CDR2 YFSETQ. The CDR3 contains 15 residues. The ends were cut back, 3 bases at V and 1 base at J, with 13 bases in the middle. CDR3 bases: TGCGCCAGCAGCTGGACGGGACACCAGAACACTGAAGCTTTCTTT. Its translation: CASSWTGHQNTEAFF.

CDR3 sequence: CASSYDRDFNDNEQFF. The CDR3 DNA is TGTGCCAGCAGCTACGACCGGGACTTTAACGACAATGAGCAGTTCTTC. The V and J genes are TRBV7-8 and TRBJ2-1; D is possibly TRBD2 (6 bases). V shed 4 bases and J shed 5 bases, with 18 bases lying between them. In germline, CDR1 is SGHVS, CDR2 FQNEAQ. This CDR3 has 16 residues.

This chain links TRBV5-1 with TRBJ1-6; possibly TRBD1 for D (5 bases). The ends were cut back, 4 bases at V and 3 bases at J, with 11 bases in the middle. Germline V gene lookup returns CDR1 SGHRS and CDR2 YFSETQ. CDR3 length equals 15 residues. CDR3 in amino acids: CASSTGDNYNSPLHF. CDR3 bases: TGCGCCAGCAGCACAGGAGATAACTATAATTCACCCCTCCACTTT.

The V call is TRBV18, the J call TRBJ2-7; 12 nucleotides align to TRBD1. Germline trimming cut 5 bases from V and 4 bases from J; bases unmatched to any gene: 9. CDR1 and CDR2 (germline): KGHSH, LQKENI. The CDR3 is made up of 16 amino acids. The CDR3 sequence is CASSTTGTGGLYEQYF. Here the CDR3 DNA reads TGTGCCAGCTCAACAACCGGGACAGGGGGCTTATACGAGCAGTACTTC.

The DNA of the CDR3 is TGCGCCAGCAGCCAAGCGAGAGGAATCTATGGCTACACCTTC. As protein: CASSQARGIYGYTF. The rearrangement links TRBV4-1 to TRBJ1-2, with D unclear. The CDR3 has 14 amino acids. Germline CDR1 and CDR2: MGHRA and YSYEKL. Trimming stripped 1 base from V and 4 bases from J, with 10 bases between.

The V call is TRBV5-1, the J call TRBJ1-1; weak D call: TRBD1 (6 bases). The CDR3 spans 15 residues. Germline loops: CDR1 SGHRS, CDR2 YFSETQ. Trimming shortened V by 4 bases and J by 0 bases, and 13 bases separated the two germline ends. CDR3 DNA: TGCGCCAGCAGCGGGTCGACAGGAATGAACACTGAAGCTTTCTTT. It codes for CASSGSTGMNTEAFF.

This chain joins TRBV2 and TRBJ2-7; 11 bases are a match to TRBD2. This CDR3 region has 15 residues. J lost 2 bases, V lost 6 bases, and 6 bases had no gene match. The germline CDR1 and CDR2 sequences are SNHLY and FYNNEI. In DNA, the CDR3 is TGTGCCAGCAGGTTTTCGACTAGCGGGACCTACGAGCAGTACTTC. Translated, it gives CASRFSTSGTYEQYF.

The chain links TRBV28 to TRBJ1-2; 10 bases align to TRBD1. The ends lost 6 bases at V and 8 bases at J; junction bases unmatched: 12. The CDR3 covers 15 residues. Looked up from germline, CDR1 is MDHEN and CDR2 is SYDVKM. CDR3 bases: TGTGCCAGCAGGACGCCGGGACAGGGGATTGAGGGCTACACCTTC. Amino acids: CASRTPGQGIEGYTF.

V usage is TRBV25-1 and J usage is TRBJ2-1; 11 positions agree with TRBD2. Germline assignment: CDR1 MGHDK and CDR2 SYGVNS. The CDR3 loop spans 15 amino acids. The J segment lost 8 bases and the V segment lost 5 bases, leaving 8 bases of the junction unmatched. CDR3 in amino acids: CASSKLAGGRHEQFF. CDR3 nucleotides: TGTGCCAGCAGTAAGCTAGCGGGAGGTAGGCATGAGCAGTTCTTC.

This chain connects TRBV7-2 to TRBJ2-1; D is undetermined. V lost 2 bases to trimming and J lost 9 bases, with 8 bases between them. The CDR3 extends over 12 amino acids. Germline CDR1 reads SGHTA; CDR2 reads FQGNSA. Written as DNA, the CDR3 is TGTGCCAGCAGCTTAACTACTGGTGAGCAGTTCTTC. Translation gives CASSLTTGEQFF.

The rearrangement uses TRBV27 and TRBJ2-7, with 9 positions matching TRBD1. Trimming removed 7 bases from V and 1 base from J; junction bases left unmatched: 8. This CDR3 is built from 15 residues. CDR1 and CDR2 (germline): MNHEY, SMNVEV (reference sequence). Here the CDR3 reads CASTRDRDLSYEQYF. CDR3 nucleotides: TGTGCCAGCACCAGGGACAGGGATCTTTCCTACGAGCAGTACTTC.

The V gene is TRBV9, the J gene TRBJ2-3; D remains unclear. Germline V gives CDR1 SGDLS, CDR2 YYNGEE. This CDR3 region has 14 residues. V was clipped by 0 bases and J by 6 bases, with 11 bases between them. CDR3: CASSVAPHQDTQYF. CDR3 DNA: TGTGCCAGCAGCGTAGCCCCCCACCAGGATACGCAGTATTTT.

The rearrangement uses TRBV9 and TRBJ1-3; tentatively, D is TRBD1 (5 bases). V lost 0 bases to trimming and J lost 3 bases, with 16 bases between them. From germline, CDR1 is SGDLS and CDR2 YYNGEE. The CDR3 is 17 residues long. CDR3 coding DNA: TGTGCCAGCAGCGTAGCAGCAGGGCCGCCGCTTGGAAACACCATATATTTT. The encoded protein is CASSVAAGPPLGNTIYF.

The chain recombines TRBV28 with TRBJ2-1; TRBD2 aligns across 10 bases. Germline V gene data show CDR1 as MDHEN and CDR2 as SYDVKM. This CDR3 contains 16 residues. V lost 5 bases and J lost 0; bases outside the gene matches: 4. CDR3 bases: TGTGCCAGCAGTCCGGGACTAGCGCGCTCCTACAATGAGCAGTTCTTC. Protein sequence: CASSPGLARSYNEQFF.

This clone was recorded a few times. The chain couples TRBV6-2 or TRBV6-3 to TRBJ2-7; tentatively, D is TRBD1 (5 bases). The V end was cut by 4 bases, the J end by 0 bases, with 7 bases between. There are 13 residues in the CDR3. Per germline, CDR1 MNHEY and CDR2 SVGEGT. The CDR3 region is CASSSTASYEQYF. Here the CDR3 DNA reads TGTGCCAGCAGTTCGACAGCCTCCTACGAGCAGTACTTC.

The V call is TRBV9, the J call TRBJ2-3; D remains unclear. CDR1 is SGDLS, CDR2 YYNGEE, per germline. The length of the CDR3 is 15 residues. The V and J ends lost 3 bases and 4 bases respectively, with 15 bases between them. In DNA, the CDR3 is TGTGCCAGCAGCGCCTCGCTAGAGGAATCAGATACGCAGTATTTT. As protein: CASSASLEESDTQYF.

The genes are TRBV11-2 and TRBJ2-7, with a weak D call TRBD1 (5 bases). CDR3 length: 14 residues. Germline-derived CDR1 and CDR2 are SGHAT and FQNNGV. Trimming removed 2 bases from V and 0 bases from J, with 8 bases in between. CDR3 amino acids: CASSLSDSSYEQYF. In nucleotides, the CDR3 is TGTGCCAGCAGCTTAAGCGACAGCTCCTACGAGCAGTACTTC.

The chain has TRBV19 and TRBJ1-6; D gene unclear. The CDR3 consists of 14 residues. Trimming pared 3 bases from V and 5 bases from J, leaving 8 bases between. The germline V gene has CDR1 LNHDA and CDR2 SQIVND (reference sequence). The CDR3 bases are TGTGCCAGTAGTATTCAGGCGAATAATTCACCCCTCCACTTT. Translated, it gives CASSIQANNSPLHF. The complete variable domain, with remaining parts taken from reference TRBV19 and TRBJ1-6, reads DGGITQSPKYLFRKEGQNVTLSCEQNLNHDAMYWYRQDPGQGLRLIYYSQIVNDFQKGDIAEGYSVSREKKESFPLTVTSAQKNPTAFYLCASSIQANNSPLHFGNGTRLTVT.